These 19 T cell receptor beta chains originate from one sample sequenced in a study of blood T cell repertoires in COVID-19. Only in-frame clones appear in the TCRdb table, and some are missing; sequencing was by immunoSEQ multiplex PCR. The data show over 350,000 clones, approximately 90% seen once. Sequences were obtained from peripheral blood. These receptors were taken from a woman in her 30s with acute or convalescent COVID-19.

The chain combines TRBV7-2 with TRBJ2-3, with 11 bases identical to TRBD2. This CDR3 comprises 17 residues. The J segment lost 6 bases and the V segment lost 5 bases, leaving 13 bases of the junction unmatched. Germline V gives CDR1 SGHTA, CDR2 FQGNSA. As DNA, the CDR3 is TGTGCCAGCAGCAGCGGGGATAGCGGGGGGGTACTGGATACGCAGTATTTT. Protein sequence: CASSSGDSGGVLDTQYF.

The V call is TRBV5-4, the J call TRBJ2-3, with 7 nucleotides matching TRBD2. Germline V gene data show CDR1 as SGHNT and CDR2 as YYREEE (reference sequence). This CDR3 region has 14 residues. J was trimmed by 4 bases and V by 2 bases; bases with no gene match: 4. DNA of the CDR3: TGTGCCAGCAGCTTCGGAAGCGGGGCAGATACGCAGTATTTT. The encoded protein is CASSFGSGADTQYF.

V is TRBV7-3 and J is TRBJ2-1, with TRBD2 matching over 11 bases. Losses at the gene ends were 5 bases for V and 5 bases for J; bases not matched to a gene: 5. The V gene's germline CDR1 is SGHTA and CDR2 FQGTGA. The CDR3 has 15 amino acids. The CDR3 protein is CASSPGTSGNNEQFF. CDR3 bases: TGTGCCAGCAGCCCGGGGACTAGCGGAAACAATGAGCAGTTCTTC.

The chain employs TRBV11-2 and TRBJ1-5; a possible D gene is TRBD1 (5 bases). The V and J ends lost 0 bases and 1 base respectively, with 16 bases between them. CDR1 is SGHAT, CDR2 FQNNGV, per germline. The length of the CDR3 is 18 residues. The CDR3 DNA reads TGTGCCAGCAGCTTAGATTATGTAGGGGCTCTGAGCAATCAGCCCCAGCATTTT. This gives the protein CASSLDYVGALSNQPQHF.

V usage is TRBV7-3 and J usage is TRBJ1-6, with TRBD1 identical over 7 bases. The CDR3 extends over 13 amino acids. Germline trimming cut 11 bases from V and 6 bases from J; bases unmatched to any gene: 7. Germline CDR1 reads SGHTA; CDR2 reads FQGTGA. This chain's CDR3 is CADWGQTNSPLHF. The DNA for the CDR3 is TGTGCCGACTGGGGACAGACTAATTCACCCCTCCACTTT.

This chain links TRBV5-5 with TRBJ1-5; D may be TRBD1 (6 bases). V was cut by 3 bases and J by 0 bases, with 7 bases left in between. The CDR3 has 14 residues. Germline V gene sequence: CDR1 SGHKS, CDR2 YYEKEE (reference sequence). The DNA for the CDR3 is TGTGCCAGCAGCTCCAGGGGTAGCAATCAGCCCCAGCATTTT. Translation gives CASSSRGSNQPQHF. The full variable domain, in which reference TRBV5-5 and TRBJ1-5 provide the parts outside the CDR3, is DAGVTQSPTHLIKTRGQQVTLRCSPISGHKSVSWYQQVLGQGPQFIFQYYEKEERGRGNFPDRFSARQFPNYSSELNVNALLLGDSALYLCASSSRGSNQPQHFGDGTRLSIL.

The chain couples TRBV20-1 to TRBJ1-3; no reliable D call. V lost 3 bases and J 8 bases, leaving 8 bases between the germline ends. The germline gives CDR1 DFQATT, CDR2 SNEGSKA (reference sequence). The length of the CDR3 is 11 residues. CDR3 amino acids: CSASVVDTIYF. CDR3 in DNA: TGCAGTGCTAGCGTTGTAGACACCATATATTTT.

Concerning this clone: The sample contains more than one DNA sequence encoding this CDR3. This chain joins TRBV19 and TRBJ2-7; unclear D gene. Trimming shortened V by 1 base and J by 0 bases, and 7 bases separated the two germline ends. There are 14 residues in the CDR3. Germline V gives CDR1 LNHDA, CDR2 SQIVND (reference sequence). The CDR3 protein is CASSIGGSSYEQYF. The CDR3 DNA is TGTGCCAGTAGTATAGGCGGAAGCTCCTACGAGCAGTACTTC.

As DNA, the CDR3 is TGTGCCAGCAGCTTAGCGGGGGGGACTGATACGCAGTATTTT. This translates into CASSLAGGTDTQYF. J is TRBJ2-3 and V is TRBV7-8; 7 bases are shared with TRBD2. The CDR3 sequence is 14 residues long. Trimming cost V 0 bases and J 6 bases; bases outside gene matches: 3. CDR1 is SGHVS and CDR2 is FQNEAQ in the germline V gene.

The J gene is TRBJ1-4, the V gene TRBV27; perhaps TRBD1 as D (5 bases). Deletions cut 5 bases from V and 8 bases from J, with 12 bases between. The germline CDR1 and CDR2 sequences are MNHEY and SMNVEV (reference sequence). This CDR3 has 13 amino acids. CDR3 bases: TGTGCCAGCAGTCCAACCCGGGGGGAAAAACTGTTTTTT. It yields the protein CASSPTRGEKLFF.

The chain carries TRBV5-1 and TRBJ2-7; a possible D gene is TRBD1 (6 bases). From germline, CDR1 is SGHRS and CDR2 YFSETQ. Trimming took 3 bases from V and 6 from J, leaving 13 bases between them. This CDR3 has 13 amino acids. The CDR3 is CASSYTGPGEQYF. DNA for the CDR3: TGCGCCAGCAGCTACACAGGGCCGGGCGAGCAGTACTTC.

V is TRBV28 and J is TRBJ1-1, with a weak D call TRBD1 (6 bases). The CDR3 is made up of 14 amino acids. V dropped 2 bases and J dropped 0 bases, with 7 bases sitting between them. Germline values: CDR1 MDHEN, CDR2 SYDVKM. This chain's CDR3 is CASSLAGVNTEAFF. DNA of the CDR3: TGTGCCAGCAGTTTAGCAGGGGTGAACACTGAAGCTTTCTTT.

J is TRBJ1-1 and V is TRBV4-1, with 9 bases identical to TRBD1. V was clipped by 0 bases and J by 0 bases; unmatched bases: 8. In germline, CDR1 is MGHRA, CDR2 YSYEKL. The CDR3 extends over 18 amino acids. The CDR3 nucleotides are TGCGCCAGCAGCCAAGACCGGGGACAGGGAGGGGTGAACACTGAAGCTTTCTTT. It codes for CASSQDRGQGGVNTEAFF.

This chain uses TRBV28 with TRBJ2-5; 7 positions match TRBD2. V dropped 9 bases and J dropped 5; count of bases not matched to a gene: 9. The CDR3 runs to 13 residues. Germline CDR1 and CDR2: MDHEN and SYDVKM. This chain's CDR3 is CASCTGGWETQYF. CDR3 bases: TGTGCCAGTTGCACGGGGGGTTGGGAGACCCAGTACTTC.

The genes are TRBV5-8 and TRBJ2-3; maybe TRBD1 (5 bases). Per germline, CDR1 SGHTS and CDR2 YDEGEE. This CDR3 has 15 residues. The V and J ends lost 2 bases and 3 bases respectively, with 13 bases between them. The CDR3 DNA is TGTGCCAGCAGCTTTCTCCCGACAGAGACAGATACGCAGTATTTT. This codes for CASSFLPTETDTQYF.

The chain employs TRBV5-3 and TRBJ2-6, with a tentative D call TRBD2 (6 bases). TRBV5-3 is an open reading frame whose function is uncertain. V lost 4 bases, J lost 4 bases, and 27 bases lay in between. This CDR3 comprises 20 residues. The CDR3: CARSELPRGSVVEGANVLTF. Here the CDR3 DNA reads TGTGCCAGAAGCGAGCTGCCTCGGGGGTCTGTGGTTGAAGGGGCCAACGTCCTGACTTTC.

This sequence joins TRBV6-5 and TRBJ2-7; possible D gene TRBD2, 5 bases. The germline V gene encodes CDR1 MNHEY and CDR2 SVGAGI. Between the trimmed V and J ends, which lost 0 bases and 5 bases, there was a span of 11 bases. There are 14 residues in the CDR3. CDR3 in amino acids: CASSYSRGTHEQYF. The CDR3 region has the DNA TGTGCCAGCAGTTACTCCCGGGGTACCCACGAGCAGTACTTC.

V usage is TRBV25-1 and J usage is TRBJ2-7; TRBD1 is a possible D gene (6 bases). CDR1 and CDR2 from the germline V gene are MGHDK and SYGVNS. CDR3 length: 14 residues. The V and J ends lost 3 bases and 0 bases respectively, with 9 bases between them. CDR3 bases: TGTGCCAGCAGTGATCAGGGGTACTCCTACGAGCAGTACTTC. The encoded protein is CASSDQGYSYEQYF.

The V gene is TRBV5-4, the J gene TRBJ2-7, with 8 bases fitting TRBD2. The junction had 8 bases not matched to a gene; V was cut back by 0 bases and J by 3 bases. CDR3 length: 16 residues. Germline CDR1 is SGHNT and CDR2 is YYREEE (reference sequence). The CDR3 sequence is CASSLAAGGALYEQYF. Here the CDR3 DNA reads TGTGCCAGCAGCTTGGCTGCCGGGGGGGCACTCTACGAGCAGTACTTC.